This T cell receptor (beta chain) was captured by sequencing in a study of T cells in Graves' hyperthyroidism and ophthalmopathy (dated by TCRdb to about 2019). Regarding the complete study: Peripheral blood was sampled at the time of initial diagnosis, prior to any treatment. A discovery cohort of approximately 97 patients, about 43 with Graves' ophthalmopathy and about 58 with stable Graves' hyperthyroidism, was used to find distinguishing TCR V-J signatures. Whether ophthalmopathy could be predicted prospectively was tested in an independent validation cohort made up of 18 to 20 hyperthyroidism patients plus 17 patients who later progressed to ophthalmopathy. For training and testing, the approximately 92 patients in the discovery cohort were randomly divided in a 7:3 ratio. In roughly six Graves' hyperthyroidism patients, the study also compared T-cell repertoires from thyroid tissue with T-cell repertoires from blood. After blood sampling, hyperthyroidism patients were treated with methimazole at a starting dose of 30 mg daily, and ophthalmopathy patients were treated with high-dose intravenous methylprednisolone. TCR Vbeta CDR3 sequencing of some 140 peripheral blood samples (approximately 44 ophthalmopathy, some 75 hyperthyroidism and approximately 17 progressor patients) is reported in the paper.

Beyond this particular receptor, the publication reports: Sample size was not statistically predetermined, and investigators were not blinded to group allocation. Ophthalmopathy was separated from stable hyperthyroidism by a 13 V-J signature model, with approximately 86% sensitivity and about 81% specificity obtained in cross-validation and 80%/75% obtained in testing. In validation, the model predicted progression to ophthalmopathy with roughly 70% sensitivity and 72% to 85% specificity, a median of about 6 months before onset. Most expanded thyroid clonotypes (frequency above 0.001) were also found in blood, which suggests that blood repertoires may mirror thyroid immune responses.

This clonotype has a count of ten or more. Its antigen is currently not known. One base away there is no much larger clone; base qualities are not given. Amplification of TCR beta CDR3 regions was carried out from RNA transcripts. A first-round RT-PCR of the TCR CDR3 used the HTBI primer set with the Qiagen OneStep RT-PCR kit. Libraries were constructed in a second round of multiplex PCR, after which size selection and purification were carried out. Libraries were sequenced paired-end with 100 bp reads on an Illumina HiSeq2000. In the authors' own workflow: SOAPnuke was used to process the raw data, throwing out any read that contained adapters or uncalled bases, had a mean Phred below 15, or lacked an exact constant-primer or identifier match. High-quality paired reads were merged using COPE v1.2.5, and each unique nucleotide sequence was defined as a clonotype. MiTCR v1.1 was used to align clonotypes to the IMGT TRBV, TRBD and TRBJ reference segments. The analysis included only V-J combinations with a frequency above 0.0001, which together covered around 99% of the repertoires. The TCS score was defined as the ratio of F50 (clonal expansion) to E x V (chaos), calculated using BLOSUM62-based TCRdist between CDR3 peptides within each V-J. Welch's t-statistics and random forest reduced 514 V-J features to 10 to 15, which were used in a naive Bayes classifier (R e1071). TCRdb reprocessing: public reads trimmed at Q25 with fastp, clones called with MiXCR, in-frame beta chains kept. Rows matching on CDR3 protein sequence are summarized as one entry with the most common DNA and genes. TCRdb's processing, not the study's, gives the V and J calls here. In all, the sample holds around 700,000 distinct CDR3 sequences, and roughly a sixth of those were seen once. The top ten clones comprise about a sixth of the sample.

The CDR3 measures 14 amino acids from cysteine to phenylalanine. Kept here is only the CDR3 DNA, which spans 42 bases and is read in frame from base 1. The junction carries 8 bases between V and J, which are trimmed by 5 bases and 0 bases respectively. From a lookup of the germline V gene, CDR1 and CDR2 are KGHSH and LQKENI. Hyperthyroidism patients were newly diagnosed, with disease duration under 2 months, and aged 18 to 65 years. The study excluded patients with uncontrolled infections, other autoimmune diseases, pregnancy or lactation. Clinical symptoms, serum thyroxine and TRAb, thyroid ultrasound, and orbital computed tomography formed the basis for the diagnoses. Blood from progressor patients was drawn when they were first diagnosed with hyperthyroidism, before any ophthalmopathy symptoms appeared. PBMCs were separated from under 11 ml of fresh peripheral blood using Ficoll-Paque density gradient centrifugation. Patients classed as progressors first received a Graves' hyperthyroidism diagnosis and then went on to develop ophthalmopathy during follow-up. Total RNA was extracted using Trizol reagent, and RNA quality was assessed on an Agilent 2100 Bioanalyzer.

The rearranged chain carries TRBV18 and TRBJ1-3; no confident D gene assignment can be made. The receptor's source is a woman in her forties or fifties with Graves' hyperthyroidism that later progressed to Graves' ophthalmopathy. The sequenced sample was blood. The DNA sequence follows: TGTGCCAGCTCATCGGGAGTCTCTGGAAACACCATATATTTT. Translated, this gives CASSSGVSGNTIYF.